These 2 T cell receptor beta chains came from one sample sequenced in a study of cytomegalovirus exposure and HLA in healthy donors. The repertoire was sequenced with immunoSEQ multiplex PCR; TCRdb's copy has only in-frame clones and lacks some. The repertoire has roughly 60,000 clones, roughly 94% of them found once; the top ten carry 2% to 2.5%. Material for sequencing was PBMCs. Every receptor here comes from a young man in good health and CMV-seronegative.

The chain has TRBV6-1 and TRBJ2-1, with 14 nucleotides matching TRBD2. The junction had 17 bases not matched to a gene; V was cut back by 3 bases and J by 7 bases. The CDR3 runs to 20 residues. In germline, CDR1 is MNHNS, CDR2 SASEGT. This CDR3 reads CASSDHRGGTSGRNLNEQFF. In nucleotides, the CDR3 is TGTGCCAGCAGTGATCACAGGGGGGGGACTAGCGGGAGAAATTTAAATGAGCAGTTCTTC.

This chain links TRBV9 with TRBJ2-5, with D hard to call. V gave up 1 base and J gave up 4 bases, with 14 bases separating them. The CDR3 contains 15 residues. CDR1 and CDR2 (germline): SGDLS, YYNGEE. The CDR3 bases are TGTGCCAGCAGCGTATCTATGATTTCAGGAGAGACCCAGTACTTC. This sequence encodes CASSVSMISGETQYF.